Listed below are T cell receptor beta chains from one sample, sequenced in a study of shared clonotypes between healthy human individuals. Data came from immunoSEQ multiplex PCR; TCRdb stores just in-frame clones and leaves some out. This sample has more than 2 million clones, with approximately 95% found just once. The sequenced sample consisted of naive CD4+ T cells sorted from blood. All receptors come from a man younger than 35 in good health. Each CDR3 is given with its conserved first and last residue. Each record gives: CDR3 protein, CDR3 DNA, V gene, D gene, J gene, clone size. D genes are given only for firm matches. Only some rows state a clone size, as once, few, many or a class for expanded clones.

CAIRGRLGYGYTF	TGTGCCATCAGGGGGCGCCTGGGCTATGGCTACACCTTC	TRBV10-3	NA	TRBJ1-2	NA
CASSILQSTDTQYF	TGTGCCAGTAGTATTCTACAGAGCACAGATACGCAGTATTTT	TRBV19	NA	TRBJ2-3	NA
CASSQPPGATSTDTQYF	TGCGCCAGCAGCCAACCTCCGGGGGCTACTAGCACAGATACGCAGTATTTT	TRBV4-1	NA	TRBJ2-3	NA
CSVARLGGTYEQYF	TGCAGCGTTGCACGGCTGGGGGGGACTTACGAGCAGTACTTC	TRBV29-1	TRBD2	TRBJ2-7	NA
CASSPTDRAYGYTF	TGTGCCAGCAGTCCAACGGACAGGGCCTATGGCTACACCTTC	TRBV27	TRBD1	TRBJ1-2	NA
CASSVLTSGSTDTQYF	TGTGCCAGCAGTGTCCTGACTAGCGGGAGCACAGATACGCAGTATTTT	TRBV2	TRBD2	TRBJ2-3	NA
CASSRDRLPNTGELFF	TGTGCCAGCAGCCGGGATAGATTACCCAACACCGGGGAGCTGTTTTTT	TRBV2	NA	TRBJ2-2	NA
CAISSGIPSYEQYF	TGTGCCATCAGCTCAGGGATCCCAAGCTACGAGCAGTACTTC	TRBV10-3	NA	TRBJ2-7	NA
CASSSRPTGVYNEQFF	TGTGCCAGCAGCTCCCGACCCACTGGGGTTTACAATGAGCAGTTCTTC	TRBV11-3	NA	TRBJ2-1	once
CASSEAGSSTDTQYF	TGTGCCAGCAGTGAGGCGGGTTCGTCGACAGATACGCAGTATTTT	TRBV2	NA	TRBJ2-3	NA
CASSLELAGRAREQYF	TGCGCCAGCAGCTTGGAACTAGCGGGGCGTGCAAGAGAGCAGTACTTC	TRBV5-1	TRBD2	TRBJ2-7	NA
CASKTSGLTDTQYF	TGTGCCAGCAAGACTAGCGGCCTCACAGATACGCAGTATTTT	TRBV27	TRBD2	TRBJ2-3	NA
CAISEGSGVSYEQYF	TGTGCCATCAGTGAGGGATCAGGGGTCTCCTACGAGCAGTACTTC	TRBV10-3	NA	TRBJ2-7	NA
CASSSFSRERTGELFF	TGTGCCAGCAGCTCCTTCTCGCGGGAAAGGACCGGGGAGCTGTTTTTT	TRBV9	NA	TRBJ2-2	NA
CASSLEGRLQETQYF	TGCGCCAGCAGCTTGGAGGGCAGACTCCAAGAGACCCAGTACTTC	TRBV5-1	NA	TRBJ2-5	NA
CASSFRAENYEQYF	TGTGCCAGCAGCTTCAGAGCAGAAAACTACGAGCAGTACTTC	TRBV5-6	NA	TRBJ2-7	NA